These 20 T cell receptor beta chains share one sample of origin, sequenced in a study of pediatric ulcerative colitis. The repertoire was sequenced with immunoSEQ multiplex PCR; TCRdb's copy has only in-frame clones and lacks some. The sample has 30,000 to 40,000 clones, roughly four fifths seen once. The rectum was sampled with one to two pinch biopsies at colonoscopy. The source material was gut tissue. The receptors were sampled from a boy aged 5 to 17 with severe ulcerative colitis.

The table lists this clone with a few counts. J is TRBJ1-2 and V is TRBV14, with TRBD1 matching 12 bases. Trimming cost V 3 bases and J 8 bases; bases outside gene matches: 7. Looked up from germline, CDR1 is SGHDN and CDR2 is FVKESK. The CDR3 consists of 15 residues. The CDR3 DNA is TGTGCCAGCAGCCAGTCCGGGACAGGGGGCGCGGGCTACACCTTC. Residues: CASSQSGTGGAGYTF.

This chain uses TRBV9 with TRBJ2-1; D might be TRBD2 (6 bases). V was trimmed by 4 bases and J by 9 bases, leaving 17 bases between them. CDR3 length: 14 amino acids. In germline, CDR1 is SGDLS, CDR2 YYNGEE. CDR3 DNA: TGTGCCAGCAGCTCCAGCTTGATGCGGGGTGAGCAGTTCTTC. Translating it yields CASSSSLMRGEQFF.

The chain joins TRBV5-1 to TRBJ2-5, with TRBD2 as a possible D gene (5 bases). This CDR3 spans 13 amino acids. The ends were cut back, 4 bases at V and 7 bases at J, with 14 bases in the middle. In germline, CDR1 is SGHRS, CDR2 YFSETQ. The CDR3 DNA sequence: TGCGCCAGCAGCCCCAATCGTGAGGGGACCCAGTACTTC. Translating gives CASSPNREGTQYF.

The chain carries TRBV10-3 and TRBJ1-2, with D hard to call. The CDR3 covers 13 residues. The V gene's germline CDR1 is ENHRY and CDR2 SYGVKD. The V and J ends lost 3 bases and 4 bases respectively, with 9 bases between them. DNA of the CDR3: TGTGCCATCAGTGAACTGGTTAGCTATGGCTACACCTTC. As protein: CAISELVSYGYTF.

The J gene is TRBJ2-7, the V gene TRBV2, with no clear D. Trimming shortened V by 4 bases and J by 5 bases, and 6 bases separated the two germline ends. The CDR3 totals 11 residues. CDR1 is SNHLY, CDR2 FYNNEI, per germline. The CDR3 DNA follows: TGTGCCAGCAGTGGGTGGAACGAGCAGTACTTC. It yields the protein CASSGWNEQYF.

The rearrangement joins TRBV6-1 to TRBJ1-3; 7 positions match TRBD1. The germline V gene has CDR1 MNHNS and CDR2 SASEGT. CDR3 length: 17 residues. V was pared by 2 bases and J by 1 base, with 8 bases of the junction left unmatched. CDR3 loop: CASSERETGLSGNTIYF. The DNA of the CDR3 is TGTGCCAGCAGTGAACGTGAGACAGGGTTGTCTGGAAACACCATATATTTT.

The chain combines TRBV5-4 with TRBJ2-3, with a weak D call TRBD2 (5 bases). Trimming took 4 bases from V and 10 from J, leaving 16 bases between them. The CDR3 consists of 13 residues. Per the germline V gene, CDR1 is SGHNT and CDR2 is YYREEE (reference sequence). DNA of the CDR3: TGTGCCAGCAGCGCCCCCTCGGGGTATCCGCAGTATTTT. Its protein is CASSAPSGYPQYF.

This chain connects TRBV7-8 to TRBJ2-7; D is unclear. This CDR3 spans 15 amino acids. Trimming removed 6 bases at V and 5 bases at J, with 20 bases between. Germline values: CDR1 SGHVS, CDR2 FQNEAQ. The CDR3 sequence is CASSFTIVGLHEQYF. In DNA, the CDR3 is TGTGCCAGCAGTTTTACAATCGTGGGTTTGCACGAGCAGTACTTC.

V gene TRBV7-8 combines with J gene TRBJ1-5; unclear D gene. Germline loops: CDR1 SGHVS, CDR2 FQNEAQ. Trimming pared 2 bases from V and 3 bases from J, leaving 17 bases between. The CDR3 loop spans 17 amino acids. DNA for the CDR3: TGTGCCAGCAGCTTACCCCCAGATGCGGGATACAATCAGCCCCAGCATTTT. This translates into CASSLPPDAGYNQPQHF.

This sequence joins TRBV7-9 and TRBJ1-1, with TRBD1 matching 9 bases. Germline values: CDR1 SEHNR, CDR2 FQNEAQ (reference sequence). This CDR3 is built from 18 residues. The V segment lost 8 bases and the J segment 1 base; nucleotides outside the gene matches: 17. The CDR3 DNA reads TGTGCCAGCGTCGCGGGACAGGGAACCGGGGTATCGAACACTGAAGCTTTCTTT. It translates to CASVAGQGTGVSNTEAFF.

This chain joins TRBV14 and TRBJ2-1, with 8 bases matching TRBD2. Germline V gene lookup returns CDR1 SGHDN and CDR2 FVKESK. V dropped 3 bases and J dropped 7; count of bases not matched to a gene: 11. This CDR3 region has 16 residues. The CDR3 DNA reads TGTGCCAGCAGCCAGGACCCGGGACTAGTGGGTAATGAGCAGTTCTTC. This encodes CASSQDPGLVGNEQFF. The variable domain in full, completed from reference TRBV14 and TRBJ2-1, reads EAGVTQFPSHSVIEKGQTVTLRCDPISGHDNLYWYRRVMGKEIKFLLHFVKESKQDESGMPNNRFLAERTGGTYSTLKVQPAELEDSGVYFCASSQDPGLVGNEQFFGPGTRLTVL.

V is TRBV13 and J is TRBJ1-4; D unresolved. Germline V lookup: CDR1 PRHDT, CDR2 FYEKMQ (reference sequence). This CDR3 region has 15 residues. The V end was cut by 5 bases, the J end by 5 bases, with 15 bases between. The CDR3 protein is CASSAPSGSNEKLFF. CDR3 nucleotide sequence: TGTGCCAGCAGCGCCCCCTCGGGAAGCAATGAAAAACTGTTTTTT.

The J gene is TRBJ2-1, the V gene TRBV27, with D possibly being TRBD1 (6 bases). CDR1 is MNHEY and CDR2 is SMNVEV in the germline V gene (reference sequence). This CDR3 has 17 residues. V gave up 1 base and J gave up 6 bases, with 19 bases separating them. The CDR3 DNA follows: TGTGCCAGCAGTTTATGGGGCCCGACAGGTCCCCCCAATGAGCAGTTCTTC. It is translated as CASSLWGPTGPPNEQFF.

The chain couples TRBV19 to TRBJ1-2; D unresolved. V was cut by 4 bases and J by 5 bases, with 8 bases left in between. The CDR3 has 12 amino acids. Germline CDR1 and CDR2: LNHDA and SQIVND (reference sequence). CDR3 sequence (DNA): TGTGCCAGTAGTAAGGAAAGGTATGGCTACACCTTC. The encoded protein is CASSKERYGYTF.

V and J are TRBV7-8 and TRBJ2-7; D ambiguous. CDR1 SGHVS and CDR2 FQNEAQ come from the germline V gene. V was shortened by 3 bases and J by 2 bases, with 8 bases between the two germline ends. CDR3 length: 13 amino acids. This CDR3 reads CASSFRLAYEQYF. In nucleotides, the CDR3 is TGTGCCAGCAGCTTTAGGCTAGCCTACGAGCAGTACTTC. The whole variable domain, remainder taken from reference TRBV7-8 and TRBJ2-7, is GAGVSQSPRYKVAKRGQDVALRCDPISGHVSLFWYQQALGQGPEFLTYFQNEAQLDKSGLPSDRFFAERPEGSVSTLKIQRTQQEDSAVYLCASSFRLAYEQYFGPGTRLTVT.

DNA of the CDR3: TGTGCCAGCAGCTTATCGGGTGAGGGTCAGCCCCAGCATTTT. It translates to CASSLSGEGQPQHF. The chain recombines TRBV11-2 with TRBJ1-5; D is unclear. The CDR3 covers 14 residues. The germline V and J ends were trimmed by 2 bases and 6 bases, with 11 bases remaining between them. Germline-derived CDR1 and CDR2 are SGHAT and FQNNGV. Filled out from reference TRBV11-2 and TRBJ1-5, the complete variable domain reads EAGVAQSPRYKIIEKRQSVAFWCNPISGHATLYWYQQILGQGPKLLIQFQNNGVVDDSQLPKDRFSAERLKGVDSTLKIQPAKLEDSAVYLCASSLSGEGQPQHFGDGTRLSIL.

V usage is TRBV6-5 and J usage is TRBJ2-4; D perhaps matches TRBD1 (6 bases). V was clipped by 1 base and J by 8 bases, with 15 bases between them. CDR3 length: 15 amino acids. CDR1 is MNHEY, CDR2 SVGAGI, per germline. CDR3 region: CASSYWAGDRDIQYF. CDR3 DNA sequence: TGTGCCAGCAGTTACTGGGCAGGGGATAGGGACATTCAGTACTTC.

The chain combines TRBV30 with TRBJ1-2; D is unclear. V lost 0 bases and J lost 7, with 9 bases in between. In germline, CDR1 is GTSNPN, CDR2 SVGIG (reference sequence). This CDR3 is 12 amino acids long. The DNA of the CDR3 is TGTGCCTGGAGTGTACGGTCCACTGGCTACACCTTC. It yields the protein CAWSVRSTGYTF. The variable domain in full, with the rest retrieved from reference TRBV30 and TRBJ1-2, is SQTIHQWPATLVQPVGSPLSLECTVEGTSNPNLYWYRQAAGRGLQLLFYSVGIGQISSEVPQNLSASRPQDRQFILSSKKLLLSDSGFYLCAWSVRSTGYTFGSGTRLTVV.

This chain connects TRBV10-3 to TRBJ1-3; unclear D gene. V lost 10 bases, J lost 3 bases, and 7 bases lay in between. The CDR3 has 11 residues. Germline lookup yields CDR1 ENHRY and CDR2 SYGVKD. CDR3 DNA sequence: TGTGCCACCCTAGTTGGAAACACCATATATTTT. Translation gives CATLVGNTIYF.

The rearrangement links TRBV5-6 to TRBJ1-3; no reliable D call. Germline V gene lookup returns CDR1 SGHDT and CDR2 YYEEEE. The V and J ends lost 4 bases and 3 bases respectively, with 11 bases between them. CDR3 length equals 14 residues. The DNA for the CDR3 is TGTGCCAGCAGCGCTTCAGTGCGTGGAAACACCATATATTTT. Its translation: CASSASVRGNTIYF.